This T cell receptor beta chain was sequenced for a study of cytomegalovirus exposure and HLA in healthy donors. Amplification used 60 Vbeta primers and 13 Jbeta primers. Method: immunoSEQ multiplex PCR; TCRdb's copy keeps in-frame clones and lacks some. The table includes about 170,000 clones, about four fifths detected once. The V and J ends lost 7 bases and 1 base, in that order; junction bases with no gene match: 8. The CDR3 covers 17 residues. CDR1 is SNHLY, CDR2 FYNNEI, per germline. The TCR originated in a woman between 18 and 29 years old in good health and CMV-seropositive. The V call is TRBV2, the J call TRBJ2-6; 9 nucleotides line up with TRBD2. Sequencing input: PBMCs. CDR3 DNA: TGTGCCAGCACCCCGGCGGGGGGGGTTTCTGGGGCCAACGTCCTGACTTTC. Its translation: CASTPAGGVSGANVLTF.